Presented here are 32 T cell receptor beta chains from one specimen sequenced in a study of blood T cell repertoires in COVID-19. The assay was immunoSEQ multiplex PCR, and TCRdb's table has in-frame clones only and misses some. The sample lists approximately 190,000 clones, approximately 79% occurring once. What was sequenced was peripheral blood. These receptors all come from a man between 25 and 39 years old with active or convalescent COVID-19.

This clone appeared a few times. The chain carries TRBV6-2 or TRBV6-3 and TRBJ2-7; no clear D. The V end was cut by 1 base, the J end by 4 bases, with 5 bases between. The CDR3 has 12 amino acids. Germline V gives CDR1 MNHEY, CDR2 SVGEGT. The CDR3 reads CASSYLRYEQYF. CDR3 bases: TGTGCCAGCAGTTACTTACGGTACGAGCAGTACTTC.

The chain employs TRBV18 and TRBJ1-2, with TRBD1 identical over 10 bases. In germline, CDR1 is KGHSH, CDR2 LQKENI. The CDR3 has 13 residues. Trimming removed 6 bases from V and 4 bases from J; junction bases left unmatched: 2. CDR3 sequence: CASSGQGGYGYTF. DNA of the CDR3: TGTGCCAGCTCCGGACAGGGGGGCTATGGCTACACCTTC. The full variable domain, with the rest looked up from reference TRBV18 and TRBJ1-2, is NAGVMQNPRHLVRRRGQEARLRCSPMKGHSHVYWYRQLPEEGLKFMVYLQKENIIDESGMPKERFSAEFPKEGPSILRIQQVVRGDSAAYFCASSGQGGYGYTFGSGTRLTVV.

The chain links TRBV6-5 to TRBJ1-2; possible D gene TRBD1, 5 bases. This CDR3 has 14 residues. Germline CDR1 reads MNHEY; CDR2 reads SVGAGI. V was clipped by 7 bases and J by 0 bases, with 12 bases between them. The CDR3 loop reads CASTAGGSNYGYTF. CDR3 DNA: TGTGCCAGCACAGCGGGGGGTTCTAACTATGGCTACACCTTC.

This chain joins TRBV5-4 and TRBJ2-7; D perhaps matches TRBD2 (5 bases). Trimming shortened V by 1 base and J by 5 bases, and 13 bases separated the two germline ends. The CDR3 is 14 residues long. The V gene's germline CDR1 is SGHNT and CDR2 YYREEE (reference sequence). The chain's CDR3 is CASSLSRDFNEQYF. DNA for the CDR3: TGTGCCAGCAGCTTGTCACGGGATTTCAACGAGCAGTACTTC.

The chain has TRBV19 and TRBJ1-6; the D gene is possibly TRBD1 (5 bases). The V gene's germline CDR1 is LNHDA and CDR2 SQIVND (reference sequence). Trimming removed 4 bases at V and 5 bases at J, with 9 bases between. The CDR3 totals 14 residues. CDR3 bases: TGTGCCAGTAGTACCCAGGACAATAATTCACCCCTCCACTTT. Protein product: CASSTQDNNSPLHF.

The chain employs TRBV5-1 and TRBJ1-5; D ambiguous. This CDR3 is 14 amino acids long. The germline V and J ends were trimmed by 0 bases and 6 bases, with 10 bases remaining between them. Germline CDR1 is SGHRS and CDR2 is YFSETQ. This CDR3 is CASSLEGAGQPQHF. CDR3 in DNA: TGCGCCAGCAGCTTGGAGGGTGCGGGTCAGCCCCAGCATTTT.

This chain joins TRBV3-1 (or the pseudogene TRBV3-2) and TRBJ2-3; no firm D call. Per the germline V gene, CDR1 is LGHDT and CDR2 is YNNKEL (reference sequence). V lost 1 base and J 4 bases, leaving 12 bases between the germline ends. The CDR3 loop spans 15 amino acids. The CDR3: CASSQGWLESDTQYF. CDR3 in DNA: TGTGCCAGCAGCCAAGGTTGGCTAGAGTCAGATACGCAGTATTTT.

V gene TRBV5-6 combines with J gene TRBJ1-6; possibly TRBD1 for D (6 bases). Trimming pared 5 bases from V and 0 bases from J, leaving 12 bases between. Per the germline V gene, CDR1 is SGHDT and CDR2 is YYEEEE. There are 16 residues in the CDR3. The CDR3 spells CASSLTGSSYNSPLHF. The CDR3 nucleotides are TGTGCCAGCAGTTTAACAGGGAGCTCCTATAATTCACCCCTCCACTTT.

This chain connects TRBV10-3 to TRBJ2-3; TRBD2 matches at 7 bases. Germline V gene data show CDR1 as ENHRY and CDR2 as SYGVKD. V was clipped by 4 bases and J by 2 bases; unmatched bases: 12. This CDR3 has 17 amino acids. The CDR3 DNA follows: TGTGCCATCAGTGGAACCACTAGCGACGCTTACACAGATACGCAGTATTTT. Translated, it gives CAISGTTSDAYTDTQYF.

This chain uses TRBV12-3 or TRBV12-4 with TRBJ2-7; TRBD2 is a possible D gene (5 bases). Trimming pared 6 bases from V and 2 bases from J, leaving 11 bases between. This CDR3 comprises 13 residues. CDR3: CASRGDGPYEQYV. CDR3 coding DNA: TGTGCCAGCAGGGGAGACGGACCCTACGAGCAGTACGTC.

The chain joins TRBV4-1 to TRBJ1-4; D unresolved. Germline CDR1 reads MGHRA; CDR2 reads YSYEKL. V was trimmed by 4 bases and J by 0 bases, leaving 15 bases between them. CDR3 length: 17 amino acids. CDR3 sequence reads: CASSPVGTGTTNEKLFF. CDR3 DNA sequence: TGCGCCAGCAGCCCTGTGGGCACGGGGACAACTAATGAAAAACTGTTTTTT.

CDR3 residues: CASSEGWDTEAFF. CDR3 bases: TGTGCCAGCAGCGAGGGCTGGGACACTGAAGCTTTCTTT. The chain employs TRBV6-4 and TRBJ1-1; D unclear. Trimming removed 6 bases at V and 3 bases at J, with 11 bases between. Germline V lookup: CDR1 MRHNA, CDR2 SNTAGT. The CDR3 length is 13 residues.

The rearrangement links TRBV7-8 to TRBJ2-1, with TRBD2 matching 9 bases. The CDR3 runs to 15 residues. Per the germline V gene, CDR1 is SGHVS and CDR2 is FQNEAQ. Trimming took 4 bases from V and 3 from J; bases not matched to a gene: 4. Here the CDR3 DNA reads TGTGCCAGCAGCTCCCCGACTAGCGGCTACAATGAGCAGTTCTTC. Translated, it gives CASSSPTSGYNEQFF.

The rearrangement joins TRBV2 to TRBJ1-5; 8 bases align to TRBD1. V shed 6 bases, J shed 5 bases, and the junction held 9 bases outside the gene matches. Germline V gene sequence: CDR1 SNHLY, CDR2 FYNNEI. This CDR3 comprises 15 residues. The CDR3 here is CASRAGQGVYQPQHF. In DNA form, the CDR3 reads TGTGCCAGCAGGGCCGGACAGGGAGTTTATCAGCCCCAGCATTTT.

Notes on this clone: The sample has other DNA sequences that encode this CDR3 too. The V gene is TRBV19, the J gene TRBJ2-1; weak D call: TRBD1 (5 bases). CDR1 is LNHDA and CDR2 is SQIVND in the germline V gene (reference sequence). The CDR3 sequence is 13 residues long. The V end lost 1 base, the J end lost 7 bases, and 8 bases lay between the germline ends. The DNA for the CDR3 is TGTGCCAGTAGTATAGTAAGGGGTAATGAGCAGTTCTTC. Its protein product is CASSIVRGNEQFF.

The chain uses TRBV23-1 and TRBJ2-7, with TRBD1 matching 9 bases. TRBV23-1 is sorted into the ORF group, with uncertain function. The CDR3 length is 13 residues. Trimming at V came to 8 bases and at J to 3 bases, leaving 5 bases not matched to a gene. The CDR3 loop is CASPWTGVYEQYV. The CDR3 nucleotides read TGCGCCAGCCCGTGGACAGGGGTCTACGAGCAGTACGTC.

The sample holds one count of this clone. The DNA for the CDR3 is TGCGCCAGCAGCCAAGACCCGCAGGGGATTCGTTCACCCCTCCACTTT. Its protein product is CASSQDPQGIRSPLHF. The chain links TRBV4-3 to TRBJ1-6; a possible D gene is TRBD1 (6 bases). Germline V gives CDR1 LGHNA, CDR2 YSLEER. V shed 0 bases and J shed 9 bases, with 15 bases lying between them. The CDR3 is made up of 16 amino acids.

The chain is built from TRBV30 and TRBJ2-1, with a tentative D call TRBD1 (6 bases). The germline CDR1 and CDR2 sequences are GTSNPN and SVGIG (reference sequence). CDR3 length: 12 residues. The CDR3 here is CATDRATNEQFF. The CDR3 region has the DNA TGTGCTACGGACAGAGCTACAAATGAGCAGTTCTTC.

The V and J genes are TRBV2 and TRBJ2-1, with 12 bases identical to TRBD1. The CDR3 covers 15 residues. After removal of 9 bases from V and 5 bases from J, the junction contained 8 bases not matched to a gene. The germline V gene has CDR1 SNHLY and CDR2 FYNNEI. The CDR3 sequence: CARTTGTGGHNEQFF. The DNA of the CDR3 is TGTGCCAGGACCACCGGGACAGGGGGCCACAATGAGCAGTTCTTC.

This rearrangement joins TRBV11-3 to TRBJ2-5; TRBD1 matches at 8 bases. The CDR3 has 15 residues. Germline trimming cut 0 bases from V and 5 bases from J; bases unmatched to any gene: 5. The V gene's germline CDR1 is SGHNT and CDR2 YENEEA. In nucleotides, the CDR3 is TGTGCCAGCAGCTTAGAATCAGGGGGCTTGGAGACCCAGTACTTC. Translating gives CASSLESGGLETQYF.

The chain employs TRBV11-3 and TRBJ2-1; D may be TRBD1 (8 bases). CDR3 length: 15 amino acids. The V gene's germline CDR1 is SGHNT and CDR2 YENEEA. V was trimmed by 5 bases and J by 5 bases, leaving 16 bases between them. CDR3 protein: CASSAWTGRDNEQFF. The CDR3 DNA sequence: TGTGCCAGCAGCGCCTGGACAGGGAGGGACAATGAGCAGTTCTTC.

This chain joins TRBV6-5 and TRBJ1-3; tentatively, D is TRBD1 (5 bases). Germline values: CDR1 MNHEY, CDR2 SVGAGI. V lost 0 bases and J lost 2, with 11 bases in between. The CDR3 consists of 16 residues. CDR3 protein: CASSYSADITGNTIYF. Written as DNA, the CDR3 is TGTGCCAGCAGTTACTCCGCGGACATAACTGGAAACACCATATATTTT.

This chain uses TRBV19 with TRBJ2-2, with D tentatively TRBD2 (5 bases). The V gene lost 6 bases and the J gene lost 6 bases, with 20 bases spanning the gap. The germline CDR1 and CDR2 sequences are LNHDA and SQIVND (reference sequence). The CDR3 extends over 16 amino acids. CDR3 region: CASSASRGVGAGELFF. The CDR3 nucleotides are TGTGCCAGTAGCGCCTCCCGTGGGGTCGGGGCCGGGGAGCTGTTTTTT.

This chain links TRBV11-3 with TRBJ2-1, with D perhaps TRBD1 (5 bases). The V gene's germline CDR1 is SGHNT and CDR2 YENEEA. CDR3 length: 15 amino acids. Trimming took 0 bases from V and 0 from J, leaving 6 bases between them. CDR3 sequence reads: CASSLDQGSYNEQFF. Written as DNA, the CDR3 is TGTGCCAGCAGCTTAGATCAGGGCTCCTACAATGAGCAGTTCTTC.

The chain is built from TRBV10-1 and TRBJ1-3; D gene ambiguous. The V end was cut by 4 bases, the J end by 7 bases, with 14 bases between. CDR1 and CDR2 (germline): WNHNN, SYGVQD (reference sequence). This CDR3 spans 14 amino acids. The CDR3 nucleotides are TGCGCCAGCAGTGGTCCGGGTACAAGCAACACCATATATTTT. As protein: CASSGPGTSNTIYF.

This clone showed up just a few times. V is TRBV3-1 (or the pseudogene TRBV3-2) and J is TRBJ1-4, with 7 positions matching TRBD1. Germline assignment: CDR1 LGHDT and CDR2 YNNKEL (reference sequence). This CDR3 is 16 amino acids long. Trimming at V came to 5 bases and at J to 5 bases, leaving 11 bases not matched to a gene. CDR3 DNA sequence: TGTGCCAGCAGCTCACCACGGGGCAGGGGGAATGAAAAACTGTTTTTT. It specifies CASSSPRGRGNEKLFF.

CDR3 protein: CASSLRAQGLNTGELFF. CDR3 coding DNA: TGTGCCAGCAGCTTAAGGGCCCAGGGGTTGAACACCGGGGAGCTGTTTTTT. This rearrangement joins TRBV11-2 to TRBJ2-2; D is perhaps TRBD1 (6 bases). Deletions cut 2 bases from V and 1 base from J, with 14 bases between. Germline-derived CDR1 and CDR2 are SGHAT and FQNNGV. CDR3 length: 17 amino acids. Filled out from reference TRBV11-2 and TRBJ2-2, the complete variable domain reads EAGVAQSPRYKIIEKRQSVAFWCNPISGHATLYWYQQILGQGPKLLIQFQNNGVVDDSQLPKDRFSAERLKGVDSTLKIQPAKLEDSAVYLCASSLRAQGLNTGELFFGEGSRLTVL.

V and J are TRBV6-6 and TRBJ2-2; 8 bases align to TRBD2. This CDR3 has 16 residues. Germline V gene sequence: CDR1 MNHNY, CDR2 SVGAGI (reference sequence). The V segment lost 7 bases and the J segment 6 bases; nucleotides outside the gene matches: 13. Here the CDR3 DNA reads TGTGCCAGCACCCTCTCGGGTCCTAGCGGGTCCGGGGAGCTGTTTTTT. It translates to CASTLSGPSGSGELFF.

The rearrangement joins TRBV9 to TRBJ2-2, with a tentative D call TRBD2 (5 bases). The CDR3 is made up of 11 amino acids. The germline gives CDR1 SGDLS, CDR2 YYNGEE. Trimming cost V 5 bases and J 10 bases, with 9 bases left between them. The CDR3 is CASRGVKELFF. CDR3 nucleotides: TGTGCCAGCAGGGGAGTTAAGGAGCTGTTTTTT.

The chain carries TRBV6-2 or TRBV6-3 and TRBJ1-2; 9 bases map to TRBD1. The CDR3 is made up of 16 amino acids. The germline V gene has CDR1 MNHEY and CDR2 SVGEGT. The junction had 8 bases not matched to a gene; V was cut back by 2 bases and J by 4 bases. CDR3 residues: CASSYGQGRTAYGYTF. DNA for the CDR3: TGTGCCAGCAGTTACGGACAGGGGCGCACCGCCTATGGCTACACCTTC.

The chain joins TRBV9 to TRBJ2-3; D unclear. V was cut by 0 bases and J by 4 bases, with 6 bases left in between. Germline loops: CDR1 SGDLS, CDR2 YYNGEE. This CDR3 has 13 residues. As DNA, the CDR3 is TGTGCCAGCAGCGTAGCCCCCGCAGATACGCAGTATTTT. Protein sequence: CASSVAPADTQYF.

In its sample, this clone was seen once. CDR3 in amino acids: CASSRGRLAVYEQYV. The CDR3 DNA follows: TGTGCCAGCAGCCGGGGACGGCTAGCGGTTTACGAGCAGTACGTC. V and J are TRBV5-6 and TRBJ2-7; TRBD2 aligns across 7 bases. Germline CDR1 and CDR2: SGHDT and YYEEEE. This CDR3 has 15 residues. The junction had 11 bases not matched to a gene; V was cut back by 4 bases and J by 4 bases.